This note documents a single T cell receptor beta chain sequence. This sample was included in a study of T cells after somatic rescue of genetic block. Measured with immunoSEQ multiplex PCR; TCRdb has only the in-frame clones, and not every one. In the table there are tens of thousands of clones, about nine tenths of which are singletons. The sample was peripheral blood mononuclear cells (PBMCs). The receptor was derived from a man aged 30 to 39.

The CDR3 reads CASSESNTGELFF. Here the CDR3 DNA reads TGCGCCAGCAGTGAAAGTAACACCGGGGAGCTGTTTTTT. The chain joins TRBV10-1 to TRBJ2-2; D not certain. Trimming left V 3 bases short and J 2 bases short, with 4 bases between. The CDR3 has 13 residues. Germline values: CDR1 WNHNN, CDR2 SYGVQD (reference sequence).